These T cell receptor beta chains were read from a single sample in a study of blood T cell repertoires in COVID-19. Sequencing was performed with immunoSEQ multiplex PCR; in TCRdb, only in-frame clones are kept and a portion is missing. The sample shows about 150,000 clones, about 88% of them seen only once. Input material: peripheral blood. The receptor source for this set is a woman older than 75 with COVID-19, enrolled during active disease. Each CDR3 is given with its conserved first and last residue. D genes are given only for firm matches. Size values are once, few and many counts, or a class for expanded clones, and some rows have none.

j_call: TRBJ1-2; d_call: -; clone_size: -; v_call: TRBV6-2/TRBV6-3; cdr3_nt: TGTGCCAGCAGTCGCTACAGAGATGGCTACACCTTC; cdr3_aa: CASSRYRDGYTF
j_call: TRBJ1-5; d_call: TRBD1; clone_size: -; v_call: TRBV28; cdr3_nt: TGTGCCAGCAGTAAGGACAGGGGGAATCAGCCCCAGCATTTT; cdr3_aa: CASSKDRGNQPQHF
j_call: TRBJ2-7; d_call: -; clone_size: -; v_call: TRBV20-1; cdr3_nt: TGCAGTGCTACCAACAACTACGAGCAGTACTTC; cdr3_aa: CSATNNYEQYF
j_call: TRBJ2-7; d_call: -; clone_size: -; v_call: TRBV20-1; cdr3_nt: TGCAGTGCTAGTCGGGGTACTAGGTCCTACGAGCAGTACTTC; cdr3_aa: CSASRGTRSYEQYF
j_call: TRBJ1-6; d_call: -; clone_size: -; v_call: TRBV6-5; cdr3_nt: TGTGCCAGCAGTTTCCTGGGGAGAGGGAATTCACCCCTCCACTTT; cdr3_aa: CASSFLGRGNSPLHF
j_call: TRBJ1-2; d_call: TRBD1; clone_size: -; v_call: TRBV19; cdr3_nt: TGTGCCAGTAGTAGCCGGACAGGACTGAACTATGGCTACACCTTC; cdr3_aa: CASSSRTGLNYGYTF
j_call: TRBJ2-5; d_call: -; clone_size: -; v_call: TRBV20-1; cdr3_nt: TGCAGTGCTACAGGGTTAGAGACCCAGTACTTC; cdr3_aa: CSATGLETQYF
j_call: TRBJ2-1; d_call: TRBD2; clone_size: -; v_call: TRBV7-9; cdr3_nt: TGTGCCAGCAGCTTATACGCGACTAGCGGGATCAATGAGCAGTTCTTC; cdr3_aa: CASSLYATSGINEQFF
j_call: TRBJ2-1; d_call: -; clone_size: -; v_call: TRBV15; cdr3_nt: TGTGCCACCAGTGAGGCATCGAGGTACAATGAGCAGTTCTTC; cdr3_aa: CATSEASRYNEQFF
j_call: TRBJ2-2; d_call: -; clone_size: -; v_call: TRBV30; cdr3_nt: TGTGCCTGGAGTGTACCGGGAGACACCGGGGAGCTGTTTTTT; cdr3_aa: CAWSVPGDTGELFF
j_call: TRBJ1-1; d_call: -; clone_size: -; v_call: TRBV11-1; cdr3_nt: TGTGCCAGCAGCTTAGGGAGTGGTCAGCAGAACACTGAAGCTTTCTTT; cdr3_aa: CASSLGSGQQNTEAFF
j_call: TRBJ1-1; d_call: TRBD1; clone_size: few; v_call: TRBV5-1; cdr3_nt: TGCGCCAGCAGCTTTCAGGGACAGGGGGCTGGGACTGAAGCTTTCTTT; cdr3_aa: CASSFQGQGAGTEAFF
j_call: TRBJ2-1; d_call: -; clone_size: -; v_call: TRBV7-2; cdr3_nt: TGTGCCAGCAGTTCTGATCGGAGGAACAGTGAGCAGTTCTTC; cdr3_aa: CASSSDRRNSEQFF
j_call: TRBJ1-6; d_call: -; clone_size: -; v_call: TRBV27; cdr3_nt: TGTGCCAGCAGGACGACCCTGGGACTTATTGATAATTCACCCCTCCACTTT; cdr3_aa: CASRTTLGLIDNSPLHF
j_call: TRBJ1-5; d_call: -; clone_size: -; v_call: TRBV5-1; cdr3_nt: TGCGCCAGCAGCCCCTCCCCCCAGGGTAATGGACAGCCCCAGCATTTT; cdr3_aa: CASSPSPQGNGQPQHF
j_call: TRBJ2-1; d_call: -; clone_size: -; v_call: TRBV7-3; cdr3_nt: TGTGCCAGCAGCGGAGTGGTGGCGGGGCCGTACAATGAGCAGTTCTTC; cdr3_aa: CASSGVVAGPYNEQFF
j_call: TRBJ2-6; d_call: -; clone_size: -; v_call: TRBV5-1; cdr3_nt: TGCGCCAGCAGCCCTTTTGAACAGGGTGCTGGGGCCAACGTCCTGACTTTC; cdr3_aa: CASSPFEQGAGANVLTF
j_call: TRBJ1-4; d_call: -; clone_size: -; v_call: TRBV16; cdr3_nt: TGTGCCAGCAGCCAATCCAGGGCCCGAACTAATGAAAAACTGTTTTTT; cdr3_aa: CASSQSRARTNEKLFF
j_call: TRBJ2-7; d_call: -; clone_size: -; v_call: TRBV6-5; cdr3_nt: TGTGCCAGCACAGGAACCACGGTCGCCTACGAGCAGTACTTC; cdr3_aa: CASTGTTVAYEQYF
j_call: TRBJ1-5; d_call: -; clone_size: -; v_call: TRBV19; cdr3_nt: TGTGCCAGTGGGGGTGGGGGCGGCAATCAGCCCCAGCATTTT; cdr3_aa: CASGGGGGNQPQHF
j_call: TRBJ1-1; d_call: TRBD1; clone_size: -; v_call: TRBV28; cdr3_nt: TGTGCCAGCAGAACGACAGGGAGGACTGAAGCTTTCTTT; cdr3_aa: CASRTTGRTEAFF
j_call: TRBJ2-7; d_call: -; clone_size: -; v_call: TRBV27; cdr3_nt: TGTGCCAGCAGTGCTATGTACGGGGGACGGACCTACGAGCAGTACTTC; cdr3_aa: CASSAMYGGRTYEQYF
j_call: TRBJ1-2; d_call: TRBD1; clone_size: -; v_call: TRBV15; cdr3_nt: TGTGCCACCAGCAGAGATGGACAGGCCGAAGCTAACTATGGCTACACCTTC; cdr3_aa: CATSRDGQAEANYGYTF